A selection of T cell receptor beta chains follows, all from one sample in a study of identical twins. One entry per CDR3 protein, called by TCRdb with MiXCR from the 5' RACE reads. The table lists 550,000 to 800,000 distinct CDR3 sequences, roughly 7.1% of them singletons, with 1.5% to 2% in the top ten. These sequences were also reported in another study, on yellow fever vaccine responses in identical twins.

Sequencing was performed on PBMCs. These receptors originate from a woman aged 18 to 35 in good health. CDR3s include the opening cysteine and the closing phenylalanine or tryptophan. Fields, in order: clone size, D gene, J gene, V gene, CDR3 DNA, CDR3 protein. D genes are given only for firm matches. Size values are once, few and many counts, or a class for expanded clones, and some rows have none.

clone_size: .
d_call: .
j_call: TRBJ2-5
v_call: TRBV20-1
cdr3_nt: TGCAGCGCTAGATACACCCAAGAGACCCAGTACTTC
cdr3_aa: CSARYTQETQYF

clone_size: many
d_call: .
j_call: TRBJ2-7
v_call: TRBV28
cdr3_nt: TGTGCCAGCAGTTTACCTCCGGGGGAGGACGAGCAGTACTTC
cdr3_aa: CASSLPPGEDEQYF

clone_size: few
d_call: TRBD1
j_call: TRBJ2-2
v_call: TRBV29-1
cdr3_nt: TGCAGCGTTCCGGACAGGGGAGGCACCGGGGAGCTGTTTTTT
cdr3_aa: CSVPDRGGTGELFF

clone_size: few
d_call: .
j_call: TRBJ2-3
v_call: TRBV6-1
cdr3_nt: TGTGCCAGCACCAATGGGGGGACAGGCACAGATACGCAGTATTTT
cdr3_aa: CASTNGGTGTDTQYF

clone_size: few
d_call: .
j_call: TRBJ2-1
v_call: TRBV27
cdr3_nt: TGTGCCAGCAGTTTATTGGGGTTAAATGAGCAGTTCTTC
cdr3_aa: CASSLLGLNEQFF

clone_size: many
d_call: TRBD2
j_call: TRBJ2-7
v_call: TRBV12-3/TRBV12-4
cdr3_nt: TGTGCCAGCAGAGGGACTAGTACTCCTCGCGAGCAGTACTTC
cdr3_aa: CASRGTSTPREQYF

clone_size: many
d_call: .
j_call: TRBJ2-7
v_call: TRBV20-1
cdr3_nt: TGCAGTGCTAGACCGTTAGGTGGACTGATCTACGAGCAGTACTTC
cdr3_aa: CSARPLGGLIYEQYF

clone_size: .
d_call: .
j_call: TRBJ2-7
v_call: TRBV20-1
cdr3_nt: TGCAGTGCTAGAGATATGGCCGGGGGAGACTACGAGCAGTACTTC
cdr3_aa: CSARDMAGGDYEQYF

clone_size: .
d_call: .
j_call: TRBJ2-5
v_call: TRBV3-1
cdr3_nt: TGTGCCAGCAGCATACTAGCATCTCTAGAGACCCAGTACTTC
cdr3_aa: CASSILASLETQYF

clone_size: .
d_call: TRBD2
j_call: TRBJ2-2
v_call: TRBV2
cdr3_nt: TGTGCCAGCAGTGGACGACTAGCGGGAGCCGGGGAGCTGTTTTTT
cdr3_aa: CASSGRLAGAGELFF

clone_size: .
d_call: .
j_call: TRBJ1-5
v_call: TRBV6-1
cdr3_nt: TGTGCCAGCAAAGGGCCCTCTAGCAATCAGCCCCAGCATTTT
cdr3_aa: CASKGPSSNQPQHF

clone_size: few
d_call: .
j_call: TRBJ1-3
v_call: TRBV6-5
cdr3_nt: TGTGCCAGCAGTTACTCGCATACTAGCTCTGGAAACACCATATATTTT
cdr3_aa: CASSYSHTSSGNTIYF

clone_size: many
d_call: .
j_call: TRBJ1-5
v_call: TRBV6-1
cdr3_nt: TGTGCCAGCTGGGGGCGGGTCAACCAGCCCCAGCATTTT
cdr3_aa: CASWGRVNQPQHF

clone_size: .
d_call: .
j_call: TRBJ1-1
v_call: TRBV27
cdr3_nt: TGTGCCAGCAGTTTCGCAGGGATGGACACTGAAGCTTTCTTT
cdr3_aa: CASSFAGMDTEAFF

clone_size: .
d_call: TRBD1
j_call: TRBJ1-2
v_call: TRBV6-1
cdr3_nt: TGTGCCAGCAGCCGAAACCCGGACAGGGCTGGCTATGGCTACACCTTC
cdr3_aa: CASSRNPDRAGYGYTF

clone_size: .
d_call: .
j_call: TRBJ2-1
v_call: TRBV4-1
cdr3_nt: TGCGCCAGCAGCCAAGATGAGGGAGGGACAAGCTCCTACAATGAGCAGTTCTTC
cdr3_aa: CASSQDEGGTSSYNEQFF

clone_size: .
d_call: TRBD1
j_call: TRBJ2-4
v_call: TRBV4-1
cdr3_nt: TGCGCCAGCAGCCAAGGCCCCGGGACAGGGAAGGACATTCAGTACTTC
cdr3_aa: CASSQGPGTGKDIQYF

clone_size: few
d_call: TRBD1
j_call: TRBJ2-1
v_call: TRBV10-3
cdr3_nt: TGTGCCATCAGTGAGCCGGGACAGGGCCGGGTGGGTTTGGGTGAGCAGTTCTTC
cdr3_aa: CAISEPGQGRVGLGEQFF

clone_size: .
d_call: TRBD2
j_call: TRBJ2-5
v_call: TRBV27
cdr3_nt: TGTGCCAGCAGTGGACTAGCGGGAGCGGAGGAGACCCAGTACTTC
cdr3_aa: CASSGLAGAEETQYF

clone_size: few
d_call: .
j_call: TRBJ2-3
v_call: TRBV12-3/TRBV12-4
cdr3_nt: TGTGCCAGCATCGGCCCTAGCACAGATACGCAGTATTTT
cdr3_aa: CASIGPSTDTQYF

clone_size: .
d_call: TRBD1
j_call: TRBJ2-7
v_call: TRBV6-5
cdr3_nt: TGTGCCAGCAGTTACGGGGACAGCTCCTACGAGCAGTACTTC
cdr3_aa: CASSYGDSSYEQYF

clone_size: .
d_call: TRBD1
j_call: TRBJ2-3
v_call: TRBV11-3
cdr3_nt: TGTGCCAGCAGCCCAAGACAGGGATCAGATACGCAGTATTTT
cdr3_aa: CASSPRQGSDTQYF

clone_size: many
d_call: TRBD1
j_call: TRBJ1-2
v_call: TRBV5-1
cdr3_nt: TGCGCCAGCAGCTTACAGGGGGCGGCTAACTATGGCTACACCTTC
cdr3_aa: CASSLQGAANYGYTF

clone_size: .
d_call: TRBD1
j_call: TRBJ2-2
v_call: TRBV14
cdr3_nt: TGTGCCAGCAGCCAAGAAAACTTAGGACAGGGGAACACCGGGGAGCTGTTTTTT
cdr3_aa: CASSQENLGQGNTGELFF

clone_size: .
d_call: TRBD2
j_call: TRBJ2-1
v_call: TRBV7-2
cdr3_nt: TGTGCCAGCAGCTCACGAGCGGGAGGGTCCAATGAGCAGTTCTTC
cdr3_aa: CASSSRAGGSNEQFF

clone_size: few
d_call: .
j_call: TRBJ2-1
v_call: TRBV4-1
cdr3_nt: TGCGCCAGCAGCCAAGCTGGCGGGCGGAGCTCCTACAATGAGCAGTTCTTC
cdr3_aa: CASSQAGGRSSYNEQFF

clone_size: .
d_call: TRBD2
j_call: TRBJ2-7
v_call: TRBV12-3/TRBV12-4
cdr3_nt: TGTGCCAGCACCCCCAGGGGCGGGGGGACCTACGAGCAGTACTTC
cdr3_aa: CASTPRGGGTYEQYF

clone_size: few
d_call: .
j_call: TRBJ2-2
v_call: TRBV5-1
cdr3_nt: TGCGCCAGCAGCTTTACTAGGGGCACCGGGGAGCTGTTTTTT
cdr3_aa: CASSFTRGTGELFF

clone_size: many
d_call: TRBD2
j_call: TRBJ2-1
v_call: TRBV5-1
cdr3_nt: TGCGCCAGCAGCTGGGCTAGCGGGATTCACAATGAGCAGTTCTTC
cdr3_aa: CASSWASGIHNEQFF

clone_size: .
d_call: .
j_call: TRBJ2-7
v_call: TRBV7-9
cdr3_nt: TGTGCCAGCAGCTTAAGAGGGCCCGAGCAGTACTTC
cdr3_aa: CASSLRGPEQYF

clone_size: few
d_call: TRBD1
j_call: TRBJ2-1
v_call: TRBV4-1
cdr3_nt: TGCGCCAGCAGCCAATGGGGGACAGTGGTCGATGAGCAGTTCTTC
cdr3_aa: CASSQWGTVVDEQFF

clone_size: many
d_call: TRBD1
j_call: TRBJ2-7
v_call: TRBV25-1
cdr3_nt: TGTGCCAGCAGTGAAGGGACAGCCTACGAGCAGTACTTC
cdr3_aa: CASSEGTAYEQYF

clone_size: many
d_call: .
j_call: TRBJ1-1
v_call: TRBV10-3
cdr3_nt: TGTGCCATCAGTGAATGGGGGGCAGACACTGAAGCTTTCTTT
cdr3_aa: CAISEWGADTEAFF

clone_size: few
d_call: TRBD2
j_call: TRBJ2-7
v_call: TRBV7-9
cdr3_nt: TGTGCCAGCAAACAGCGGGAGGGCCCGTCCGAGCAGTACTTC
cdr3_aa: CASKQREGPSEQYF

clone_size: few
d_call: TRBD1
j_call: TRBJ2-5
v_call: TRBV5-1
cdr3_nt: TGCGCCAGCAGCTTTCTACAGGGGCGGCGGGAGACCCAGTACTTC
cdr3_aa: CASSFLQGRRETQYF

clone_size: many
d_call: .
j_call: TRBJ2-2
v_call: TRBV4-1
cdr3_nt: TGCGCCAGCAGCCAGACGGGGGTTCTGGGGACCGGGGAGCTGTTTTTT
cdr3_aa: CASSQTGVLGTGELFF

clone_size: .
d_call: .
j_call: TRBJ1-1
v_call: TRBV20-1
cdr3_nt: TGCAGTGCTAGAGCTACCGCGGGCGGGGGGGCTTTCTTT
cdr3_aa: CSARATAGGGAFF

clone_size: many
d_call: .
j_call: TRBJ1-1
v_call: TRBV5-1
cdr3_nt: TGCGCCAGCAGCGGGGGGCTTGGCTTGAACACTGAAGCTTTCTTT
cdr3_aa: CASSGGLGLNTEAFF

clone_size: many
d_call: TRBD1
j_call: TRBJ2-2
v_call: TRBV29-1
cdr3_nt: TGCAGCGCCGCCGGGACAGGGGGCACCGGGGAGCTGTTTTTT
cdr3_aa: CSAAGTGGTGELFF

clone_size: few
d_call: TRBD1
j_call: TRBJ2-2
v_call: TRBV7-2
cdr3_nt: TGTGCCAGCAGCTTGACAGGGACCACCGGGGAGCTGTTTTTT
cdr3_aa: CASSLTGTTGELFF

clone_size: few
d_call: .
j_call: TRBJ2-5
v_call: TRBV11-2
cdr3_nt: TGTGCCAGCAGCTTAAATACGGGGGTCGGAGAGACCCAGTACTTC
cdr3_aa: CASSLNTGVGETQYF

clone_size: few
d_call: .
j_call: TRBJ2-5
v_call: TRBV7-6
cdr3_nt: TGTGCCAGCAGCTTAGAGGGGGTGGGTCAAGAGACCCAGTACTTC
cdr3_aa: CASSLEGVGQETQYF